This TCR beta chain is from a study of blood T cell repertoires in COVID-19. Study-wide context: The United States, Italy and Spain supplied acute and convalescent COVID-19 samples. T cells, B-cell-depleted T cells, or PBMCs supplied cDNA or gDNA.

As processed by the authors: Amplifying reference gene primers gave estimates of nucleated cell counts. Method: immunoSEQ multiplex PCR; TCRdb's copy keeps in-frame clones and lacks some. V, J and clone size were drawn from that table, and D and trimming were deduced from the DNA. The sample has under 250,000 clones; just under 85% are singletons. Germline V CDR1 and CDR2: LGHDT, YNNKEL (reference sequence). The CDR3 totals 19 residues. Germline trimming cut 0 bases from V and 3 bases from J; bases unmatched to any gene: 11. Sequenced sample: peripheral blood. The TCR comes from a woman aged 60-75 years with active or convalescent COVID-19. The J gene is TRBJ1-3, the V gene TRBV3-1 (or the pseudogene TRBV3-2); 10 nucleotides agree with TRBD1. The CDR3, as DNA: TGTGCCAGCAGCCAAGATTGGGGAAGGGACAGGGGATATGGAAACACCATATATTTT. It codes for CASSQDWGRDRGYGNTIYF.